This T cell receptor (beta chain) was sequenced in a study of blood T cell repertoires in COVID-19. About the research overall: Whether acute or convalescent, the COVID-19 samples came from the United States, Italy and Spain. T cells, B-cell-depleted T cells, or PBMCs provided the cDNA or gDNA that served as material.

Authors' methods: How many nucleated cells were present was estimated from reference gene primer amplification. The protocol was immunoSEQ multiplex PCR, while the TCRdb copy is restricted to in-frame clones and leaves out a portion. For V, J and clone size, that table is used; D and trimming come from the DNA. Here the sample spans approximately 260,000 clones, 84% being singletons. The CDR3 is 18 residues long. Germline V gene lookup returns CDR1 SGHRS and CDR2 YFSETQ. J was trimmed by 5 bases and V by 0 bases; bases with no gene match: 11. This sequence originates from a human donor in a cohort sampled during active COVID-19. The V call is TRBV5-1, the J call TRBJ2-2, with 9 positions matching TRBD1. Specimen: peripheral blood. The DNA for the CDR3 is TGCGCCAGCAGCTTGGAAACAGGGGGCGCTGGGAGAACCGGGGAGCTGTTTTTT. Residues: CASSLETGGAGRTGELFF.